This T cell receptor (beta chain) is from a study of blood T cell repertoires in COVID-19. Trimming pared 0 bases from V and 4 bases from J, leaving 13 bases between. This CDR3 contains 16 residues. Germline V gives CDR1 WNHNN, CDR2 SYGVQD (reference sequence). Original handling: Reference gene primers were amplified, and this amplification served to estimate nucleated cell counts. This table comes from immunoSEQ multiplex PCR, and its TCRdb copy is limited to in-frame clones, with some not included. V and J calls and clone size come straight from that table; D and trimming were deduced from the DNA. The top ten clones hold roughly 6.8% of a sample with roughly 170,000 clones, 84% of them seen once.

Sample: peripheral blood. This receptor was obtained from a human donor in a cohort sampled during active COVID-19. J is TRBJ2-1 and V is TRBV10-1; D is ambiguous. The CDR3 DNA reads as TGCGCCAGCAGTGAGTCGATATTGGCAGATTACAATGAGCAGTTCTTC. It is translated as CASSESILADYNEQFF.